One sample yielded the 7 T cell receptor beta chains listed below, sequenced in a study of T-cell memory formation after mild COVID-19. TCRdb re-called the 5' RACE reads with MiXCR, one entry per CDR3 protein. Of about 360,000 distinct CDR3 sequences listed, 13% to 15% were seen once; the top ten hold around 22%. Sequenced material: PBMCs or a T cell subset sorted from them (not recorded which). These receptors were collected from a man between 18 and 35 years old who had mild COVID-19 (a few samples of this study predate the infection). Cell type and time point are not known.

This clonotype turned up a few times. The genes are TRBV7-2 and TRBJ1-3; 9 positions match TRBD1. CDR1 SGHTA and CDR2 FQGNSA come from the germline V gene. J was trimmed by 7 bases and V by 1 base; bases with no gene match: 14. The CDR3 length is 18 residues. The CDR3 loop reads CASSLVVLSDRGRNTIYF. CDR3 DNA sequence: TGTGCCAGCAGCTTAGTGGTTTTGTCGGACAGGGGTCGGAACACCATATATTTT.

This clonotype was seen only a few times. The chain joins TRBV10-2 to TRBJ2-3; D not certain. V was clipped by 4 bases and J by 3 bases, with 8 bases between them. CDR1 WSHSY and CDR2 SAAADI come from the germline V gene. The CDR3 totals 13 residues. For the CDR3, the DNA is TGCGCCAGCAGTGGACTGAAAACAGATACGCAGTATTTT. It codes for CASSGLKTDTQYF.

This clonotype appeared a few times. The CDR3 sequence is CASSPYRGTDTQYF. The DNA of the CDR3 is TGCGCCAGCAGCCCCTATAGGGGGACAGATACGCAGTATTTT. The chain recombines TRBV4-3 with TRBJ2-3, with a tentative D call TRBD1 (6 bases). V was shortened by 4 bases and J by 3 bases, with 11 bases between the two germline ends. CDR1 and CDR2 (germline): LGHNA, YSLEER. The CDR3 totals 14 residues.

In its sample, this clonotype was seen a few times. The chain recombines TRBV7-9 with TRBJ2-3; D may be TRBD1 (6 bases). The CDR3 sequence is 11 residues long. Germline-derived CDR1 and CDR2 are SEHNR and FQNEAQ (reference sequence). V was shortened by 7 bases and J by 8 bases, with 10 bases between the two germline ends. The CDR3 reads CASTLQGTQYF. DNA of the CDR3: TGTGCCAGCACCCTACAGGGTACGCAGTATTTT.

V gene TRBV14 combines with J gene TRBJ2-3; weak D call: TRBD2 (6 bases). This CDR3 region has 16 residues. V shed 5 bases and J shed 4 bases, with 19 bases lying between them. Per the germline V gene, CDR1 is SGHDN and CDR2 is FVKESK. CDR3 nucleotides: TGTGCCAGCAGCGCATTTCGGGGCGGCGGGGCAGATACGCAGTATTTT. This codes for CASSAFRGGGADTQYF.

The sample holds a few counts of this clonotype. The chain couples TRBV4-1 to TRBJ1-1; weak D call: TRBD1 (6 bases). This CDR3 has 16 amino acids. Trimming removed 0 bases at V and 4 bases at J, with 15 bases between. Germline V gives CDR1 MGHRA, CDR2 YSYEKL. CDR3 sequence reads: CASSQDLGRGTTEAFF. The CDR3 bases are TGCGCCAGCAGCCAAGATCTAGGTAGGGGGACCACTGAAGCTTTCTTT.

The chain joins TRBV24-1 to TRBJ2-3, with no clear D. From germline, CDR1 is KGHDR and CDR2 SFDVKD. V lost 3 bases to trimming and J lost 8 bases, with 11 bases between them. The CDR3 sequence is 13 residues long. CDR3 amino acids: CATSDTATSTQYF. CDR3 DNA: TGTGCCACCAGTGATACGGCGACGAGTACGCAGTATTTT.